This T cell receptor (beta chain) was profiled in a study of cytomegalovirus exposure and HLA in healthy donors. About the study: As released early, the data held 70 million to 95 million unique TCRs from HLA-typed donors.

The CDR3 has 14 residues. Germline V gene sequence: CDR1 MNHNY, CDR2 SVGAGI (reference sequence). Trimming took 5 bases from V and 6 from J, leaving 16 bases between them. The study ran its PCR with 60 Vbeta and 13 Jbeta primers. Clones were sequenced by immunoSEQ multiplex PCR, and TCRdb holds only the in-frame ones, with some missing. The repertoire includes 150,000 to 200,000 clones, roughly 79% of them detected once, and about 13% sits in the top ten. Sequencing used PBMCs. This clonotype originated in a woman aged 50 to 60 in good health and CMV-seronegative. V and J are TRBV6-6 and TRBJ1-2; D remains ambiguous. In DNA form, the CDR3 reads TGTGCCAGCAGTGCTAGGGAGAAGAGGGATGGCTACACCTTC. Residues: CASSAREKRDGYTF.